This T cell receptor beta chain was retrieved from a study of shared clonotypes between healthy human individuals. The wider study: Each donor's CD8 memory used one plate, CD8 naive two, each CD4 subset three.

V was clipped by 4 bases and J by 6 bases; unmatched bases: 13. The CDR3 contains 16 residues. Germline V gene sequence: CDR1 SGDLS, CDR2 YYNGEE. Clones were sequenced by immunoSEQ multiplex PCR, and TCRdb holds only the in-frame ones, with some missing. The sample lists some 580,000 clones, about 96% occurring once. The sample taken for sequencing was naive CD4+ T cells sorted from blood. As to subset: CD45RA+ positively selected. The receptor was isolated from a woman between 25 and 40 years old in good health. This chain joins TRBV9 and TRBJ2-3, with TRBD1 identical over 8 bases. CDR3 sequence reads: CASSLRQGQGGDTQYF. The CDR3, as DNA: TGTGCCAGCAGCCTACGCCAAGGACAGGGCGGGGATACGCAGTATTTT. The whole variable domain, remainder taken from reference TRBV9 and TRBJ2-3, is DSGVTQTPKHLITATGQRVTLRCSPRSGDLSVYWYQQSLDQGLQFLIQYYNGEERAKGNILERFSAQQFPDLHSELNLSSLELGDSALYFCASSLRQGQGGDTQYFGPGTRLTVL.